This is a list of T cell receptor beta chains from one sample in a study of glioma-infiltrating T cells. TCRdb re-analysed the multiplex PCR reads in MiXCR, keeping a single row per CDR3 protein. The sample holds 150,000 to 200,000 distinct CDR3 sequences, around 40% seen once. Sequences were obtained from glioma tissue, nonneoplastic brain tissue, or PBMCs (not recorded which). These receptors were taken from a human donor with low-grade glioma or glioblastoma, undergoing nonglioma brain surgery, or in good health (not recorded which). CDR3s include the opening cysteine and the closing phenylalanine or tryptophan. The D gene is left open where the match is weak. The listing skips clone size in some rows; elsewhere it reads once, few, many or a size class.

abundance	j_gene	d_gene	v_gene	CDR3nt	CDR3aa
-	TRBJ2-3	-	TRBV6-6	TGTGCCAGCGGATTTGGCGTAGGGATCACAGATACGCAGTATTTT	CASGFGVGITDTQYF
-	TRBJ2-2	-	TRBV29-1	TGCAGCGTTGACTTTTTAAACACCGGGGAGCTGTTTTTT	CSVDFLNTGELFF
many	TRBJ2-7	TRBD2	TRBV20-1	TGCAGTGCTCGTGACGCTAGCGGGAGTAGTTTTGTTTACGAGCAGTACTTC	CSARDASGSSFVYEQYF
many	TRBJ1-2	-	TRBV28	TGTGCCATCTCTACGGCTAACTATGGCTACACCTTC	CAISTANYGYTF
many	TRBJ2-7	TRBD1	TRBV28	TGTGCCAGCAGTTACAGGACAGGGGATTACGAGCAGTACTTC	CASSYRTGDYEQYF
-	TRBJ2-3	TRBD2	TRBV19	TGTGCCGGTAGTGTGGGACTAGCAGATACGCAGTATTTT	CAGSVGLADTQYF
many	TRBJ2-1	-	TRBV20-1	TGCAGTGCTAGGTCTTGGCGTTCCTACAATGAGCAGTTCTTC	CSARSWRSYNEQFF
-	TRBJ1-1	-	TRBV28	TGTGCCAGCAGCAACCGTACAGGGTGGGGTGAAGCTTTCTTT	CASSNRTGWGEAFF
few	TRBJ1-6	TRBD1	TRBV28	TGTGCCTCTTTACCCCGACAGGGGGCCTTAGGGTCCTATAATTCACCCCTCCACTTT	CASLPRQGALGSYNSPLHF
once	TRBJ2-3	-	TRBV7-2	TGTGCCAGCAGCTTAGAACAGGGCACAGATACGGGGTATTTT	CASSLEQGTDTGYF
few	TRBJ2-1	-	TRBV29-1	TGCAGCGTAGAAAGGGGGTTCGGGGAGCAGTTCTTC	CSVERGFGEQFF
few	TRBJ2-3	-	TRBV5-4	TGTGCCAGCAGCTTGGCCGGGGCCAATACGCAGTATTTT	CASSLAGANTQYF
few	TRBJ2-1	TRBD2	TRBV7-9	TGTGCCAGCAGTCTTAGCGGGAGCTCCTACAATGAGCAGTTCTTC	CASSLSGSSYNEQFF
few	TRBJ2-1	TRBD1	TRBV14	TGTGCCAGCAGCCAAGCCCCGACAGGGCCTGAGCAGTTCTTC	CASSQAPTGPEQFF
-	TRBJ2-1	-	TRBV18	TGTGCCAGATCACCAGGAGTTTCAGAGCAGTTCTTC	CARSPGVSEQFF
many	TRBJ2-3	-	TRBV6-1	TGTGCCAGTGCCCTGGGGCGGTCTAGCACAGATACGCAGTATTTT	CASALGRSSTDTQYF
-	TRBJ2-3	-	TRBV5-1	TGCGCCAGCAGCAACTACATGGGCACAGATACGCAGTATTTT	CASSNYMGTDTQYF
-	TRBJ2-1	-	TRBV6-5	TGTGCCAGCAGTTACCACAGTGTCTACAATGAGCAGTTCTTC	CASSYHSVYNEQFF
many	TRBJ2-2	-	TRBV28	TGTGCCAGCAGTTTATACGGTTCCGGGGAGCTGTTTTTT	CASSLYGSGELFF
-	TRBJ2-1	-	TRBV6-2/TRBV6-3	TGTGCAAGCAGTTACTCCCTTAGGAAAAATGAGAAGTTCTTC	CASSYSLRKNEKFF
-	TRBJ2-5	TRBD2	TRBV7-8	TGTGCCAGCAGCTTCCAAGAACTAGCGGTGGAGACCCAGTACTTC	CASSFQELAVETQYF
-	TRBJ2-7	TRBD1	TRBV10-3	TGTGCCATCAGTGAGTCGACAGGGGCCCACGAGCAGTACTTC	CAISESTGAHEQYF
-	TRBJ2-1	TRBD2	TRBV20-1	TGCAGTGCTCCAACACTAGCGGGGAATGAGCAGTTCTTC	CSAPTLAGNEQFF
many	TRBJ2-3	-	TRBV7-2	TGTGCCAGCAGCCCATACATCCAAAGCACAGATACGCAGTATTTT	CASSPYIQSTDTQYF
few	TRBJ1-2	-	TRBV6-2/TRBV6-3	TGTGCCAGCAGTTTGACGGAGTATGGCTACACCTTC	CASSLTEYGYTF
-	TRBJ2-4	-	TRBV27	TGTGCCAGCATTTCCGGACTAGGGGGCATTCAGTACTTC	CASISGLGGIQYF
-	TRBJ2-7	-	TRBV6-2/TRBV6-3	TGTACCAGCAGCCGAACAACTAGCTCCGAGCAGTACTTC	CTSSRTTSSEQYF
many	TRBJ2-5	TRBD2	TRBV7-2	TGTGCCAGCAGCTTAGCGTCTAGCGGGAGTAGGAGGGAGACCCAGTACTTC	CASSLASSGSRRETQYF
-	TRBJ2-7	TRBD2	TRBV28	TGTGCCAGCAGTCTTCCTTCCCGGACTAGCGGGAGTATGAACGAGCAGTACTTC	CASSLPSRTSGSMNEQYF
few	TRBJ2-5	TRBD2	TRBV7-9	TGTGCCAGCAGCCCAGGACTAGCGGGACAAGAGACCCAGTACTTC	CASSPGLAGQETQYF
-	TRBJ1-5	-	TRBV19	TGTGCCAGTAGTATTGTGGGGGTCGAGCAGCCCCAGCATTTT	CASSIVGVEQPQHF
medium-sized	TRBJ2-3	TRBD1	TRBV28	TGTGCCAGCAGCGAGCCCAGGGGGAGCACAGATACGCAGTATTTT	CASSEPRGSTDTQYF
-	TRBJ2-2	-	TRBV2	TGTGCCAGAAGTGACCCTCCAGGGACTGGAGAGTGGGGCACCGGGGAGCTGTTTTTT	CARSDPPGTGEWGTGELFF
-	TRBJ2-3	-	TRBV27	TGTGCCAGCGCTTCTACAGATACTCAGTATTTT	CASASTDTQYF
-	TRBJ2-7	TRBD2	TRBV6-1	TGTGCCAGCAGTGAAAGGCGGTTTCAGAGGACTAGCGGGAGTACCGAGCAGTACTTC	CASSERRFQRTSGSTEQYF
many	TRBJ1-4	TRBD1	TRBV15	TGTGCCACCAGCATCGGGAACAGGGGCACGGAAAAACTGTTTTTT	CATSIGNRGTEKLFF
-	TRBJ1-1	TRBD1	TRBV7-2	TGTGCCAGCAGCCATAACAGGGGAGGGGAAGATTTCTTT	CASSHNRGGEDFF
many	TRBJ1-6	TRBD1	TRBV10-3	TGTGCCATCAGCGGGGGACAGGGTGGATCACCCCTCCACTTT	CAISGGQGGSPLHF
-	TRBJ2-3	TRBD2	TRBV28	TGTGCCAGCTGGGTTGGGGGGGAGGGCCTGGATAAGCAGTATTTT	CASWVGGEGLDKQYF
many	TRBJ2-1	TRBD2	TRBV6-1	TGTGCCAGCAGTTCGATCGCGGGAGGGTACAATGAGCAGTTCTTC	CASSSIAGGYNEQFF
many	TRBJ1-1	-	TRBV2	TGTGCCAGCAGTGTTAACGGCAACACTGAAGCTTTCTTT	CASSVNGNTEAFF
many	TRBJ1-1	-	TRBV15	TGTGCCACCAGCAGAGCCCTTGGGGAGGCTTTCTTT	CATSRALGEAFF
-	TRBJ2-7	TRBD1	TRBV20-1	TGCAGTGCTAGACCCAGATCATGGCTAGGGACAGGGGGCTACGAGCAGTACTTC	CSARPRSWLGTGGYEQYF
many	TRBJ1-2	-	TRBV20-1	TGCAGTGCTAGAGATCAATTTCGGACGGGAAACTATGGCTACACCTTC	CSARDQFRTGNYGYTF
-	TRBJ1-6	-	TRBV19	TGTGCCAGTACGGCACAGAATTCACCCCTCCACTTT	CASTAQNSPLHF